This T cell receptor beta chain was retrieved from a study of blood T cell repertoires in COVID-19. Turning to the study itself: Sources were T cells, B-cell-depleted T cells, or PBMCs; the material itself was cDNA or gDNA.

Some clones are missing from TCRdb's copy, which holds only in-frame ones; the method was immunoSEQ multiplex PCR. The data show 130,000 or so clones, under 85% seen once. The CDR3 consists of 17 residues. Trimming cost V 3 bases and J 0 bases, with 17 bases left between them. Germline V gene lookup returns CDR1 MNHNS and CDR2 SASEGT. This sequence originates from a woman aged 55-70 years with acute or convalescent COVID-19. The material sequenced was peripheral blood. The genes are TRBV6-1 and TRBJ1-2; no clear D gene. CDR3 sequence reads: CASSDHLGSASNYGYTF. For the CDR3, the DNA is TGTGCCAGCAGTGACCACCTCGGTTCCGCCTCTAACTATGGCTACACCTTC.